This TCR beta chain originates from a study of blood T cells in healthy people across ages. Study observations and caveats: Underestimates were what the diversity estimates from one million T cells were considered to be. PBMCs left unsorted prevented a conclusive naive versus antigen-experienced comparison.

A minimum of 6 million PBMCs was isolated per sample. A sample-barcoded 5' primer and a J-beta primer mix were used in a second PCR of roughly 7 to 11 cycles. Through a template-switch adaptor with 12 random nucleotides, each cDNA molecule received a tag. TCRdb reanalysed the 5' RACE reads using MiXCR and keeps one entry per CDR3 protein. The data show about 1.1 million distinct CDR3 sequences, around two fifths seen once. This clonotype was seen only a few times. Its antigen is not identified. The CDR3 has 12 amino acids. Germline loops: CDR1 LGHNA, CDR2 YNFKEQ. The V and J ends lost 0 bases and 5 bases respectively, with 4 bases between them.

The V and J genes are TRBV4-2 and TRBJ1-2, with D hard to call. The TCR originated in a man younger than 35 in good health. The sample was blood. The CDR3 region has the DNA TGTGCCAGCAGCCAAGAGACATATGGCTACACCTTC. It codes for CASSQETYGYTF.